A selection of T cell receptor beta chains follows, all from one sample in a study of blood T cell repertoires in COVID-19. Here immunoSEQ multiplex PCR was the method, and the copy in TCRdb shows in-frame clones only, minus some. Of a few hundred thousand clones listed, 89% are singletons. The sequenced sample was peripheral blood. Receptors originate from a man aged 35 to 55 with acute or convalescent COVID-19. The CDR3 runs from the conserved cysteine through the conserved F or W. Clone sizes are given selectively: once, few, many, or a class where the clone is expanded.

CDR3: CASSKRTVYNEQFF
size: -
J: TRBJ2-1
V: TRBV19

CDR3: CASSLSYSEAFF
size: -
J: TRBJ1-1
V: TRBV11-2

CDR3: CASSWGTSEPYNEQFF
size: -
J: TRBJ2-1
V: TRBV5-6

CDR3: CASSYPGGREQYF
size: -
J: TRBJ2-7
V: TRBV6-6

CDR3: CASNTIRVGPQHF
size: -
J: TRBJ1-5
V: TRBV19

CDR3: CASSQARGGSTWEQFF
size: -
J: TRBJ2-1
V: TRBV3-1/TRBV3-2

CDR3: CASWTPTSGSNTQYF
size: -
J: TRBJ2-3
V: TRBV28

CDR3: CASSQDQRDTQYF
size: once
J: TRBJ2-3
V: TRBV4-2

CDR3: CASSPGLAGFTDTQYF
size: -
J: TRBJ2-3
V: TRBV11-3

CDR3: CASRVTGAPTGELFF
size: -
J: TRBJ2-2
V: TRBV28

CDR3: CASSPGGTQTYEQYF
size: -
J: TRBJ2-7
V: TRBV5-4

CDR3: CASSRDRGYEQYF
size: -
J: TRBJ2-7
V: TRBV13

CDR3: CASSQDKTEVYGYTF
size: -
J: TRBJ1-2
V: TRBV3-1/TRBV3-2

CDR3: CAWSAGFRIANTIYF
size: -
J: TRBJ1-3
V: TRBV30

CDR3: CASSQGGASYEQYF
size: -
J: TRBJ2-7
V: TRBV4-1

CDR3: CASSEGTGYQPQHF
size: -
J: TRBJ1-5
V: TRBV2

CDR3: CASSLPMEGSTDTQYF
size: -
J: TRBJ2-3
V: TRBV3-1/TRBV3-2

CDR3: CASAVGRNTEAFF
size: -
J: TRBJ1-1
V: TRBV6-5

CDR3: CASSLGLAGGPPDTQYF
size: -
J: TRBJ2-3
V: TRBV5-6

CDR3: CASSWGELAETKDTQYF
size: -
J: TRBJ2-3
V: TRBV7-8

CDR3: CASSLGLAGGLYEQYF
size: -
J: TRBJ2-7
V: TRBV5-6

CDR3: CASSYSWAVRNTEAFF
size: -
J: TRBJ1-1
V: TRBV6-5

CDR3: CASSFPATVNTEAFF
size: -
J: TRBJ1-1
V: TRBV28

CDR3: CASSYSGSPGEQYF
size: -
J: TRBJ2-7
V: TRBV6-5

CDR3: CASSRGSEQYF
size: -
J: TRBJ2-7
V: TRBV6-5

CDR3: CALGGQAFDEQYF
size: -
J: TRBJ2-7
V: TRBV10-3

CDR3: CATRHRDRSTDTQYF
size: -
J: TRBJ2-3
V: TRBV15

CDR3: CASSRASGITDTQYF
size: -
J: TRBJ2-3
V: TRBV4-1

CDR3: CASSPSERESYNEQFF
size: -
J: TRBJ2-1
V: TRBV7-3

CDR3: CASSQDLGQGEKLFF
size: once
J: TRBJ1-4
V: TRBV4-2

CDR3: CASSSYGQGNYGYTF
size: -
J: TRBJ1-2
V: TRBV7-2

CDR3: CATLPGQYSYEQYF
size: once
J: TRBJ2-7
V: TRBV28

CDR3: CASSRTGTDTGELFF
size: few
J: TRBJ2-2
V: TRBV6-2/TRBV6-3

CDR3: CASSPPTGKTYGYTF
size: -
J: TRBJ1-2
V: TRBV18

CDR3: CASSLTGRASNEQFF
size: -
J: TRBJ2-1
V: TRBV5-4

CDR3: CASSLGPGSVGELFF
size: -
J: TRBJ2-2
V: TRBV5-1

CDR3: CASSEQAAMNTEAFF
size: -
J: TRBJ1-1
V: TRBV18